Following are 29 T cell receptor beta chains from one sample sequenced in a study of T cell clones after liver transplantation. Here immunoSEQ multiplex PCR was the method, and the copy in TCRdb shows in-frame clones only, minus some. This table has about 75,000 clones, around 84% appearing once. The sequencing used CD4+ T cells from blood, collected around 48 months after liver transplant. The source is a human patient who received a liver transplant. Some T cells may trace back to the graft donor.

The CDR3 is CASRLPITGELFF. The CDR3 region has the DNA TGTGCCAGCAGGCTACCGATAACCGGGGAGCTGTTTTTT. The rearrangement joins TRBV6-1 to TRBJ2-2; D is undetermined. The CDR3 spans 13 residues. Trimming pared 6 bases from V and 5 bases from J, leaving 10 bases between. CDR1 is MNHNS, CDR2 SASEGT, per germline.

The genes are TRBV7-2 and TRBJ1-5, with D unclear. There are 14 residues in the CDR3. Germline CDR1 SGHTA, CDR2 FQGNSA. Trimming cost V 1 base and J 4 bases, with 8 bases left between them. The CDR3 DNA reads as TGTGCCAGCAGCTTAGTGGGAGTAAATCAGCCCCAGCATTTT. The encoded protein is CASSLVGVNQPQHF.

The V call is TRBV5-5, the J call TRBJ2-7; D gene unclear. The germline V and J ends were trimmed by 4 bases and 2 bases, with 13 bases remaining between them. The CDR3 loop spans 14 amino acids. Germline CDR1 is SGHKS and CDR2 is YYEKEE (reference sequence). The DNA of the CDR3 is TGTGCCAGCAGCCAAGGAGCCATAACCTACGAGCAGTACTTC. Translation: CASSQGAITYEQYF. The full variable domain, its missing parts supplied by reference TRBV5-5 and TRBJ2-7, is DAGVTQSPTHLIKTRGQQVTLRCSPISGHKSVSWYQQVLGQGPQFIFQYYEKEERGRGNFPDRFSARQFPNYSSELNVNALLLGDSALYLCASSQGAITYEQYFGPGTRLTVT.

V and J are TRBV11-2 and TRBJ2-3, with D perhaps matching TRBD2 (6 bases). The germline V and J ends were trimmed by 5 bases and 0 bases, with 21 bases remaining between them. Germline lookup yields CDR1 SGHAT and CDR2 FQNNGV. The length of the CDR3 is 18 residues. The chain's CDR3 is CASSAPGLWASSTDTQYF. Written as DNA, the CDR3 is TGTGCCAGCAGCGCCCCGGGACTGTGGGCCTCTAGCACAGATACGCAGTATTTT.

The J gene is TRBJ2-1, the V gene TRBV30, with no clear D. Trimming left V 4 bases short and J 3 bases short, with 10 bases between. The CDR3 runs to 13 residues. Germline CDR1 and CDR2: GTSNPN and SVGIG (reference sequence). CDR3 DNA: TGTGCCTGGAACCTGGGTTTCTACAATGAGCAGTTCTTC. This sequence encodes CAWNLGFYNEQFF. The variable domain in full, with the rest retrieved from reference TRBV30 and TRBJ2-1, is SQTIHQWPATLVQPVGSPLSLECTVEGTSNPNLYWYRQAAGRGLQLLFYSVGIGQISSEVPQNLSASRPQDRQFILSSKKLLLSDSGFYLCAWNLGFYNEQFFGPGTRLTVL.

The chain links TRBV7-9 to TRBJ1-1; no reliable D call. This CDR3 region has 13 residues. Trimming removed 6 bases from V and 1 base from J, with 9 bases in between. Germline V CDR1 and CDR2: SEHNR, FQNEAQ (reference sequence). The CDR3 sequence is CASRVGENTEAFF. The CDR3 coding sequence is TGTGCCAGCAGGGTTGGAGAGAACACTGAAGCTTTCTTT.

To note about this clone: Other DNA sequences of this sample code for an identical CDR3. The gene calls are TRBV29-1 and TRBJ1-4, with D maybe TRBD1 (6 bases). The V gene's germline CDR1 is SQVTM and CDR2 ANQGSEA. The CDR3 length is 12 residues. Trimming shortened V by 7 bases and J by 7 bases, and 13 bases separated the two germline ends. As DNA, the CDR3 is TGCAGCGCTGATAGGGGGGGTGAAAAACTGTTTTTT. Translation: CSADRGGEKLFF.

CDR3 in amino acids: CASSKDENTEAFF. CDR3 DNA: TGTGCCAGCAGCAAAGACGAGAACACTGAAGCTTTCTTT. This chain joins TRBV21-1 and TRBJ1-1. TRBV21-1 is listed as a pseudogene. This CDR3 has 13 amino acids.

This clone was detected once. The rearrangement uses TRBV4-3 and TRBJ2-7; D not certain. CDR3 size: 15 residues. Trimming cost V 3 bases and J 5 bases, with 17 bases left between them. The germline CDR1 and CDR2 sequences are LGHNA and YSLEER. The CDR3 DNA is TGCGCCAGCAGCCAGGGAATAGGGTATCTGGACGAGCAGTACTTC. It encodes CASSQGIGYLDEQYF.

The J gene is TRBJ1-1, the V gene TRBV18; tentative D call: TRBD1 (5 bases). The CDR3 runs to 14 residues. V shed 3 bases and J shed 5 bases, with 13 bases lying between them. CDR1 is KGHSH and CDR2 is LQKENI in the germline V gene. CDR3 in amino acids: CASSPPLGTTEAFF. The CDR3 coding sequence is TGTGCCAGCTCACCCCCACTGGGGACGACTGAAGCTTTCTTT.

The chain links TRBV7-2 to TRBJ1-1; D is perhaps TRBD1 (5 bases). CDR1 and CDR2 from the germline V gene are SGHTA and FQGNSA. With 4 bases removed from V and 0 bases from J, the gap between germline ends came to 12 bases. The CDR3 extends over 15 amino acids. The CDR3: CASSSPGTVNTEAFF. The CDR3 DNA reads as TGTGCCAGCAGCTCGCCCGGGACGGTGAACACTGAAGCTTTCTTT.

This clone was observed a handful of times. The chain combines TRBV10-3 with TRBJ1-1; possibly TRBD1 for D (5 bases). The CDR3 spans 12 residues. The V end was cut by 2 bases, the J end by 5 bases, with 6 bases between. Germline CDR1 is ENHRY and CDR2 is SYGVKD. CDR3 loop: CAISEQGTEAFF. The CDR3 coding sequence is TGTGCCATCAGTGAGCAGGGAACTGAAGCTTTCTTT.

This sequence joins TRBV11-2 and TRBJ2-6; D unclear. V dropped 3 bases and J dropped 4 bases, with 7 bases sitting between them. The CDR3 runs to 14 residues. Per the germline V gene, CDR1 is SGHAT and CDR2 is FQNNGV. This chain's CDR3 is CASSLQSGANVLTF. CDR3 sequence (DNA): TGTGCCAGCAGCTTGCAATCCGGGGCCAACGTCCTGACTTTC.

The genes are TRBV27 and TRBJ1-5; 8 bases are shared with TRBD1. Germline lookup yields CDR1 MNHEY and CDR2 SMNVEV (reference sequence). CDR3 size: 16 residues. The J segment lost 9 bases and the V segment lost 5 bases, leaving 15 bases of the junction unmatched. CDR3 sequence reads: CASSSSGGAFQRPQHF. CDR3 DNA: TGTGCCAGCAGTAGCTCAGGGGGCGCATTTCAACGGCCCCAGCATTTT.

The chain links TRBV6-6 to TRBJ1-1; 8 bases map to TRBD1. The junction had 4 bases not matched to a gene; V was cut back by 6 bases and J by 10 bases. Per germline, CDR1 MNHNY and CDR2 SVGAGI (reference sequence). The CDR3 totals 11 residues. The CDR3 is CASRSDRGAFF. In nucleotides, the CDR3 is TGTGCCAGCAGATCCGACAGGGGAGCTTTCTTT.

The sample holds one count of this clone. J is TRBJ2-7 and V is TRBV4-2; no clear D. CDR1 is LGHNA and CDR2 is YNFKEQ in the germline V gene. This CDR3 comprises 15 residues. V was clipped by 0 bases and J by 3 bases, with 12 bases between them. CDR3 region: CASSQDMNQDYEQYF. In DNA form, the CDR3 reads TGTGCCAGCAGCCAAGATATGAACCAAGACTACGAGCAGTACTTC.

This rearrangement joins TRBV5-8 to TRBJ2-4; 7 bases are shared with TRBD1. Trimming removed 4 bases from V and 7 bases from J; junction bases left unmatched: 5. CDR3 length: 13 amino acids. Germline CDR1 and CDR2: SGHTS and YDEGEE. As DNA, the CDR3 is TGTGCCAGCAGCAGCGACAGGGTCAACATTCAGTACTTC. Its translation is CASSSDRVNIQYF.

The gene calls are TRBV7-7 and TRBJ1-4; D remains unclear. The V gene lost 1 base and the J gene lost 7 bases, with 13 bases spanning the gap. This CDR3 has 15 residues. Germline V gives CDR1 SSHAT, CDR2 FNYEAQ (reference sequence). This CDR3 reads CASSLGANPGEKLFF. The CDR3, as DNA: TGTGCCAGCAGCTTAGGGGCCAATCCCGGTGAAAAACTGTTTTTT.

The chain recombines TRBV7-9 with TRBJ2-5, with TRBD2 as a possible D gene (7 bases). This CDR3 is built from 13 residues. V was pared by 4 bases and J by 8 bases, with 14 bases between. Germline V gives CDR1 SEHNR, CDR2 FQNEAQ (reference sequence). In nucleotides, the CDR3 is TGTGCCAGCAGCTCGGTAGGGGGGGCCACCCAGTACTTC. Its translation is CASSSVGGATQYF.

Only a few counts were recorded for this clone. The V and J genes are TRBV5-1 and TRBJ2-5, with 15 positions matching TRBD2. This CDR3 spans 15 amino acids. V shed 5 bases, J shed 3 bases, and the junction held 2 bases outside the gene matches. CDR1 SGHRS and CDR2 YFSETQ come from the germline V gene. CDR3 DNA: TGCGCCAGCAGACGGACTAGCGGGGGGGAAGAGACCCAGTACTTC. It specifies CASRRTSGGEETQYF.

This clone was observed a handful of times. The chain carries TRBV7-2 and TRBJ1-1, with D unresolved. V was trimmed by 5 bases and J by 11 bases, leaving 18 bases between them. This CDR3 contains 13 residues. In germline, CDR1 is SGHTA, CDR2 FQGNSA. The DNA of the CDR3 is TGTGCCAGCAGCCAAGGTTCTAGGGAGGCGGCTTTCTTT. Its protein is CASSQGSREAAFF. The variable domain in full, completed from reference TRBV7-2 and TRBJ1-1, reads GAGVSQSPSNKVTEKGKDVELRCDPISGHTALYWYRQSLGQGLEFLIYFQGNSAPDKSGLPSDRFSAERTGGSVSTLTIQRTQQEDSAVYLCASSQGSREAAFFGQGTRLTVV.

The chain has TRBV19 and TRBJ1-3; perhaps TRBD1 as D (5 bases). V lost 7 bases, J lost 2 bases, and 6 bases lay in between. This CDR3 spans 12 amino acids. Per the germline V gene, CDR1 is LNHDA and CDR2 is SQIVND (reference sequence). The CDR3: CASKGAGNTIYF. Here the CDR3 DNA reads TGTGCCAGTAAAGGGGCTGGAAACACCATATATTTT.

The CDR3 region is CASSWAFGTEAFF. CDR3 nucleotide sequence: TGTGCCAGCAGCTGGGCCTTTGGCACTGAAGCTTTCTTT. V is TRBV7-2 and J is TRBJ1-1; D gene uncertain. V was trimmed by 4 bases and J by 4 bases, leaving 10 bases between them. This CDR3 spans 13 amino acids. Germline CDR1 SGHTA, CDR2 FQGNSA.

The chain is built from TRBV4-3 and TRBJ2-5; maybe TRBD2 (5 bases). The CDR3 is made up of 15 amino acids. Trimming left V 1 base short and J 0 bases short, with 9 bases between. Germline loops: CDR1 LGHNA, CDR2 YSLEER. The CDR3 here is CASSQGWRDQETQYF. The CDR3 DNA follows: TGCGCCAGCAGCCAAGGGTGGCGGGACCAAGAGACCCAGTACTTC.

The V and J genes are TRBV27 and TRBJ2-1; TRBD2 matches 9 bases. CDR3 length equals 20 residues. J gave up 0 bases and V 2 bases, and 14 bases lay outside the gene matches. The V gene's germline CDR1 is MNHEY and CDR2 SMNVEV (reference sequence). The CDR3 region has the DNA TGTGCCAGCAGTTTAAGGGCTAGCGGGGTGCCTCTGAGCTCCTACAATGAGCAGTTCTTC. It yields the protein CASSLRASGVPLSSYNEQFF.

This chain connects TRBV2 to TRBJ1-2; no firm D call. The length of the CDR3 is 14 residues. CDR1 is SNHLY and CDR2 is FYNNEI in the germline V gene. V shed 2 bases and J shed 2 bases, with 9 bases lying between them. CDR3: CASSELETNYGYTF. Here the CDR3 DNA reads TGTGCCAGCAGTGAACTGGAAACCAACTATGGCTACACCTTC. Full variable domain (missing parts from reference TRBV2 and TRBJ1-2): EPEVTQTPSHQVTQMGQEVILRCVPISNHLYFYWYRQILGQKVEFLVSFYNNEISEKSEIFDDQFSVERPDGSNFTLKIRSTKLEDSAMYFCASSELETNYGYTFGSGTRLTVV.

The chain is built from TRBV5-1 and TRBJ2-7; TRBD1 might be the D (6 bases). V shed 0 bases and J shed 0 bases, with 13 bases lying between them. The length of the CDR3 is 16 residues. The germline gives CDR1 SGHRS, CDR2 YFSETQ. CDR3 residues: CASSLANQGGSYEQYF. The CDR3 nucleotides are TGCGCCAGCAGCTTGGCCAATCAAGGGGGCTCCTACGAGCAGTACTTC. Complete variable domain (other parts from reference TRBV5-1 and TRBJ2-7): KAGVTQTPRYLIKTRGQQVTLSCSPISGHRSVSWYQQTPGQGLQFLFEYFSETQRNKGNFPGRFSGRQFSNSRSEMNVSTLELGDSALYLCASSLANQGGSYEQYFGPGTRLTVT.

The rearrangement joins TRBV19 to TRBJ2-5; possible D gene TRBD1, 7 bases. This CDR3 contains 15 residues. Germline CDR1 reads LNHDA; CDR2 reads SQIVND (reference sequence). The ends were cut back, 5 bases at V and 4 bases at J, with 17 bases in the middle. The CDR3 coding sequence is TGTGCCAGTAGTTCCACGGGCAGGGGGGTAGAGACCCAGTACTTC. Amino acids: CASSSTGRGVETQYF. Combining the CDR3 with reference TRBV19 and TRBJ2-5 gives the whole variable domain DGGITQSPKYLFRKEGQNVTLSCEQNLNHDAMYWYRQDPGQGLRLIYYSQIVNDFQKGDIAEGYSVSREKKESFPLTVTSAQKNPTAFYLCASSSTGRGVETQYFGPGTRLLVL.

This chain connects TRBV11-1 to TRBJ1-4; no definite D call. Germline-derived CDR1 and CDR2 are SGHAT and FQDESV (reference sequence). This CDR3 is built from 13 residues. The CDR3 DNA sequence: TGTGCAACTCAACGGTCGACTAATGAAAAACTGTTTTTT. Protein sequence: CATQRSTNEKLFF.